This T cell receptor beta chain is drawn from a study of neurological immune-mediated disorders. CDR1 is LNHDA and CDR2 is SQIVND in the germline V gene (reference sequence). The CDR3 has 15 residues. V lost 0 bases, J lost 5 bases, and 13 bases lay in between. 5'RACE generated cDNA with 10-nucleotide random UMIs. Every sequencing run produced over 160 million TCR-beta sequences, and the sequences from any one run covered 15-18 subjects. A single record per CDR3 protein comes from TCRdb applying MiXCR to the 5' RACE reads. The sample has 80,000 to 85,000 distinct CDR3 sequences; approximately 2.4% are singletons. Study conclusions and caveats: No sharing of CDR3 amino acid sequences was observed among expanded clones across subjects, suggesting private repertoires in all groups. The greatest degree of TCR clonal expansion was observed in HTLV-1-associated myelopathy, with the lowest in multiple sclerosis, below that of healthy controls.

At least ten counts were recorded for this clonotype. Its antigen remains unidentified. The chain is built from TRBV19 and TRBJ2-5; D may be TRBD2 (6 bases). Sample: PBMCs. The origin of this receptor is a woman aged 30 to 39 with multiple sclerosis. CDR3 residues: CASSIDPGESETQYF. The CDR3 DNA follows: TGTGCCAGTAGTATAGATCCGGGAGAATCGGAGACCCAGTACTTC.